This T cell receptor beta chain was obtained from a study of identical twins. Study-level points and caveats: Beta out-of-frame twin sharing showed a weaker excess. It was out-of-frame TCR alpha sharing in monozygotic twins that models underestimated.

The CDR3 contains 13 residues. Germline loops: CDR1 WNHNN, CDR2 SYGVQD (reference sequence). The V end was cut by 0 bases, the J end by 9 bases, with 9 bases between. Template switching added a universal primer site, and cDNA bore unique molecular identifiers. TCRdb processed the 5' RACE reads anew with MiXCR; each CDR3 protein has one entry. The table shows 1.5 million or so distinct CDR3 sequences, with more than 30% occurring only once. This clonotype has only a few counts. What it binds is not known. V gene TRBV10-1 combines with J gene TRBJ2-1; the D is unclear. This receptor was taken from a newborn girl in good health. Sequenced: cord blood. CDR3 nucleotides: TGCGCCAGCAGTGAGTCCCCCAGGAGTGAGCAGTTCTTC. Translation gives CASSESPRSEQFF.